These 24 T cell receptor beta chains were sequenced from one sample in a study of cytomegalovirus exposure and HLA in healthy donors. The data were produced by immunoSEQ multiplex PCR, yet TCRdb's version contains in-frame clones alone and is incomplete. In the table there are 200,000 to 250,000 clones, just under 90% of which are singletons. Sequences were obtained from PBMCs. The receptors were gathered from a man between 18 and 29 years old in good health and CMV-seronegative.

V is TRBV2 and J is TRBJ1-6, with a tentative D call TRBD1 (5 bases). Germline CDR1 SNHLY, CDR2 FYNNEI. The CDR3 extends over 14 amino acids. The ends were cut back, 4 bases at V and 12 bases at J, with 16 bases in the middle. The CDR3 spells CASSATAAGGPLHF. As DNA, the CDR3 is TGTGCCAGCAGTGCGACGGCCGCCGGGGGACCCCTCCACTTT.

This clone showed up just once. V usage is TRBV15 and J usage is TRBJ2-5; 10 positions agree with TRBD1. Germline values: CDR1 LNHNV, CDR2 YYDKDF (reference sequence). With 5 bases clipped from V and 7 bases from J, the junction kept 10 bases outside the gene matches. The CDR3 sequence is 15 residues long. The DNA for the CDR3 is TGTGCCACCAGCGGACGGACAGGGGGAGAGGTGACCCAGTACTTC. It codes for CATSGRTGGEVTQYF.

This chain connects TRBV9 to TRBJ1-6; D is perhaps TRBD1 (6 bases). CDR1 and CDR2 from the germline V gene are SGDLS and YYNGEE. Trimming stripped 3 bases from V and 8 bases from J, with 21 bases between. The CDR3 covers 17 residues. For the CDR3, the DNA is TGTGCCAGCAGCGAGGGGGTTATGGCAGACGCTTATTCACCCCTCCACTTT. This sequence encodes CASSEGVMADAYSPLHF.

The chain links TRBV4-1 to TRBJ2-2, with D uncertain. Germline V gene sequence: CDR1 MGHRA, CDR2 YSYEKL. This CDR3 comprises 15 residues. Trimming took off 0 bases at V and 3 bases at J, with 8 bases between the two ends. CDR3 nucleotides: TGCGCCAGCAGCCAAGATCCCAGTTACACCGGGGAGCTGTTTTTT. It yields the protein CASSQDPSYTGELFF.

The table lists this clone with a count of one. The rearrangement uses TRBV4-1 and TRBJ2-6; D perhaps matches TRBD2 (7 bases). Trimming left V 5 bases short and J 0 bases short, with 17 bases between. CDR3 length: 18 residues. The germline V gene encodes CDR1 MGHRA and CDR2 YSYEKL. The CDR3 reads CASSNHGGPSSGANVLTF. The CDR3 DNA reads as TGCGCCAGCAGCAACCACGGGGGGCCTAGCTCTGGGGCCAACGTCCTGACTTTC.

For the CDR3, the DNA is TGTGCCACCAGCAGCGCCGGGACAACGAGAAATCAGCCCCAGCATTTT. It yields the protein CATSSAGTTRNQPQHF. The chain carries TRBV15 and TRBJ1-5, with a weak D call TRBD1 (6 bases). Trimming removed 3 bases from V and 4 bases from J, with 16 bases in between. The CDR3 loop spans 16 amino acids. CDR1 and CDR2 from the germline V gene are LNHNV and YYDKDF (reference sequence). Based on the CDR3 plus reference TRBV15 and TRBJ1-5, the full variable domain is DAMVIQNPRYQVTQFGKPVTLSCSQTLNHNVMYWYQQKSSQAPKLLFHYYDKDFNNEADTPDNFQSRRPNTSFCFLDIRSPGLGDTAMYLCATSSAGTTRNQPQHFGDGTRLSIL.

The count of this clone is one. This CDR3 reads CASSHRDYASYEQYF. The CDR3 nucleotides are TGTGCCAGCTCGCACCGGGACTACGCATCCTACGAGCAGTACTTC. The chain links TRBV18 to TRBJ2-7, with 7 bases identical to TRBD2. The CDR3 consists of 15 residues. V lost 6 bases to trimming and J lost 1 base; unmatched junction nucleotides: 9. Germline lookup yields CDR1 KGHSH and CDR2 LQKENI.

V and J are TRBV28 and TRBJ1-1; D is unresolved. Per germline, CDR1 MDHEN and CDR2 SYDVKM. V was shortened by 4 bases and J by 0 bases, with 9 bases between the two germline ends. The CDR3 covers 14 residues. This chain's CDR3 is CASSSRGMNTEAFF. Written as DNA, the CDR3 is TGTGCCAGCAGTTCGCGGGGAATGAACACTGAAGCTTTCTTT.

This chain connects TRBV7-2 to TRBJ2-1; 8 nucleotides match TRBD1. V shed 9 bases, J shed 2 bases, and the junction held 6 bases outside the gene matches. Looked up from germline, CDR1 is SGHTA and CDR2 is FQGNSA. The CDR3 totals 14 residues. This CDR3 reads CASGDRLPYNEQFF. CDR3 nucleotide sequence: TGTGCCAGTGGGGACAGGCTACCCTACAATGAGCAGTTCTTC.

The chain joins TRBV29-1 to TRBJ1-4; TRBD1 matches 7 bases. The V gene's germline CDR1 is SQVTM and CDR2 ANQGSEA. After removal of 0 bases from V and 8 bases from J, the junction contained 0 bases not matched to a gene. The CDR3 spans 12 residues. The CDR3, as DNA: TGCAGCGTTGAAGAGACAGGGGAAAAACTGTTTTTT. Encoded protein: CSVEETGEKLFF.

The chain carries TRBV2 and TRBJ2-1, with TRBD2 matching 14 bases. Trimming at V came to 6 bases and at J to 10 bases, leaving 5 bases not matched to a gene. The CDR3 covers 14 residues. Germline V gene lookup returns CDR1 SNHLY and CDR2 FYNNEI. CDR3 bases: TGTGCCAGCAGGACTAGCGGGGGGGGTGGCGAGCAGTTCTTC. Translated, it gives CASRTSGGGGEQFF.

The chain combines TRBV2 with TRBJ2-5, with 10 bases fitting TRBD2. V shed 7 bases and J 5 bases; nucleotides not matched to a gene: 4. CDR3 length: 13 residues. Per germline, CDR1 SNHLY and CDR2 FYNNEI. CDR3 loop: CASTSGGRETQYF. The CDR3 region has the DNA TGTGCCAGCACTAGCGGGGGAAGGGAGACCCAGTACTTC.

The chain has TRBV9 and TRBJ2-5, with TRBD1 matching over 7 bases. Looked up from germline, CDR1 is SGDLS and CDR2 is YYNGEE. V lost 0 bases and J lost 4; bases outside the gene matches: 6. The CDR3 covers 15 residues. This CDR3 is CASSVALDRAETQYF. In DNA form, the CDR3 reads TGTGCCAGCAGCGTAGCCCTCGACAGGGCAGAGACCCAGTACTTC. Using reference TRBV9 and TRBJ2-5 for the parts outside the CDR3, the full variable domain is DSGVTQTPKHLITATGQRVTLRCSPRSGDLSVYWYQQSLDQGLQFLIQYYNGEERAKGNILERFSAQQFPDLHSELNLSSLELGDSALYFCASSVALDRAETQYFGPGTRLLVL.

V is TRBV5-6 and J is TRBJ2-7; no definite D call. Per the germline V gene, CDR1 is SGHDT and CDR2 is YYEEEE. V was shortened by 0 bases and J by 4 bases, with 8 bases between the two germline ends. The CDR3 is 13 residues long. CDR3 protein: CASSLGGGYEQYF. In DNA form, the CDR3 reads TGTGCCAGCAGCTTGGGCGGTGGGTACGAGCAGTACTTC.

This chain uses TRBV6-1 with TRBJ2-1; tentatively, D is TRBD1 (5 bases). Germline assignment: CDR1 MNHNS and CDR2 SASEGT. The CDR3 loop spans 16 amino acids. Trimming took 4 bases from V and 7 from J, leaving 20 bases between them. The CDR3 sequence is CASSGGFWGGENEQFF. DNA of the CDR3: TGTGCCAGCAGTGGGGGATTTTGGGGCGGAGAAAATGAGCAGTTCTTC.

V and J are TRBV5-1 and TRBJ2-1, with 8 bases matching TRBD1. Germline V gene lookup returns CDR1 SGHRS and CDR2 YFSETQ. Germline trimming cut 4 bases from V and 2 bases from J; bases unmatched to any gene: 5. CDR3 length: 15 amino acids. CDR3 nucleotides: TGCGCCAGCAGCACGGACAGGGCGGCCTACAATGAGCAGTTCTTC. It is translated as CASSTDRAAYNEQFF. The variable domain in full, completed from reference TRBV5-1 and TRBJ2-1, reads KAGVTQTPRYLIKTRGQQVTLSCSPISGHRSVSWYQQTPGQGLQFLFEYFSETQRNKGNFPGRFSGRQFSNSRSEMNVSTLELGDSALYLCASSTDRAAYNEQFFGPGTRLTVL.

This chain joins TRBV30 and TRBJ2-7; 7 bases are a match to TRBD2. Germline V gene sequence: CDR1 GTSNPN, CDR2 SVGIG (reference sequence). The CDR3 consists of 12 residues. J was trimmed by 9 bases and V by 6 bases; bases with no gene match: 11. This CDR3 is CACPSGEGTQYF. The CDR3 bases are TGTGCCTGTCCAAGCGGGGAAGGTACGCAGTACTTC. Based on the CDR3 plus reference TRBV30 and TRBJ2-7, the full variable domain is SQTIHQWPATLVQPVGSPLSLECTVEGTSNPNLYWYRQAAGRGLQLLFYSVGIGQISSEVPQNLSASRPQDRQFILSSKKLLLSDSGFYLCACPSGEGTQYFGPGTRLTVT.

This chain links TRBV6-1 with TRBJ2-1, with a possible D match to TRBD2 (5 bases). This CDR3 has 12 amino acids. Germline V CDR1 and CDR2: MNHNS, SASEGT. Trimming shortened V by 3 bases and J by 15 bases, and 15 bases separated the two germline ends. This CDR3 is CASSDRLPGPFF. CDR3 in DNA: TGTGCCAGCAGTGATAGACTACCAGGCCCGTTCTTC.

V and J are TRBV4-1 and TRBJ1-2; 8 bases are shared with TRBD1. After removal of 0 bases from V and 6 bases from J, the junction contained 9 bases not matched to a gene. From germline, CDR1 is MGHRA and CDR2 YSYEKL. There are 16 residues in the CDR3. This CDR3 is CASSQDRYGQGDGYTF. CDR3 sequence (DNA): TGCGCCAGCAGCCAAGATCGGTACGGACAGGGCGATGGCTACACCTTC.

The chain uses TRBV6-5 and TRBJ1-5; the match to TRBD1 covers 9 bases. This CDR3 spans 14 amino acids. The germline CDR1 and CDR2 sequences are MNHEY and SVGAGI. Losses at the gene ends were 6 bases for V and 7 bases for J; bases not matched to a gene: 7. The CDR3 nucleotides read TGTGCCAGCAGACCAGGGACAGGGCTCCAGCCCCAGCATTTT. This gives the protein CASRPGTGLQPQHF.

The rearrangement joins TRBV5-4 to TRBJ2-3, with D possibly being TRBD2 (6 bases). This CDR3 region has 13 residues. V was clipped by 6 bases and J by 1 base, with 9 bases between them. CDR1 is SGHNT and CDR2 is YYREEE in the germline V gene (reference sequence). The CDR3 bases are TGTGCCAGCACCGGGACTGGCACAGATACGCAGTATTTT. This gives the protein CASTGTGTDTQYF.

The chain is built from TRBV11-2 and TRBJ2-7; 8 bases fit TRBD1. J gave up 2 bases and V 6 bases, and 3 bases lay outside the gene matches. The CDR3 covers 13 residues. Germline CDR1 reads SGHAT; CDR2 reads FQNNGV. CDR3 nucleotides: TGTGCCAGCAGGGCGGACAGGGCCTACGAGCAGTACTTC. As protein: CASRADRAYEQYF. Full variable domain (rest looked up from reference TRBV11-2 and TRBJ2-7): EAGVAQSPRYKIIEKRQSVAFWCNPISGHATLYWYQQILGQGPKLLIQFQNNGVVDDSQLPKDRFSAERLKGVDSTLKIQPAKLEDSAVYLCASRADRAYEQYFGPGTRLTVT.

This chain's CDR3 is CASSLRVTGSPNTEAFF. CDR3 DNA: TGTGCCAGCAGCTTACGTGTGACAGGGTCCCCTAACACTGAAGCTTTCTTT. The chain uses TRBV11-2 and TRBJ1-1; 7 bases are a match to TRBD1. CDR1 is SGHAT and CDR2 is FQNNGV in the germline V gene. This CDR3 region has 17 residues. V was clipped by 2 bases and J by 2 bases; unmatched bases: 11. Drawing the rest from reference TRBV11-2 and TRBJ1-1, the complete variable domain is EAGVAQSPRYKIIEKRQSVAFWCNPISGHATLYWYQQILGQGPKLLIQFQNNGVVDDSQLPKDRFSAERLKGVDSTLKIQPAKLEDSAVYLCASSLRVTGSPNTEAFFGQGTRLTVV.

The CDR3 spells CSVSRRDREETQYF. The CDR3 DNA is TGCAGCGTCTCCCGCCGGGACAGGGAAGAGACCCAGTACTTC. This chain joins TRBV29-1 and TRBJ2-5; TRBD1 matches at 9 bases. V gave up 6 bases and J gave up 3 bases; unmatched junction bases: 8. The CDR3 consists of 14 residues. In germline, CDR1 is SQVTM, CDR2 ANQGSEA.